Included here is one T cell receptor (beta chain) sequence, with context. Its antigen is as yet unknown. The data were taken from a study of shared clonotypes between healthy human individuals. Study-level findings and limits: The authors expected sequencing depth to affect clonotype sharing among donors. Larger estimated richness was generally seen in naive subsets than in memory subsets. Rarefaction indicated that sorted-subset sequencing remained incomplete although depth was large.

V was pared by 3 bases and J by 2 bases, with 4 bases of the junction left unmatched. The CDR3 covers 15 residues. Germline lookup yields CDR1 LNHDA and CDR2 SQIVND (reference sequence). The repertoire was sequenced with immunoSEQ multiplex PCR; TCRdb's copy has only in-frame clones and lacks some. Among roughly 530,000 clones listed, 90% to 96% were seen once. Sequencing was done on a sample of naive CD4+ T cells sorted from blood. Noted subset: CD45RA+ positively selected. The chain carries TRBV19 and TRBJ1-5; TRBD1 agrees at 7 bases. The receptor was derived from a young woman in good health. This chain's CDR3 is CASSIDRARNQPQHF. CDR3 DNA sequence: TGTGCCAGTAGTATCGACAGGGCTCGCAATCAGCCCCAGCATTTT. The full variable domain, completed using reference TRBV19 and TRBJ1-5, is DGGITQSPKYLFRKEGQNVTLSCEQNLNHDAMYWYRQDPGQGLRLIYYSQIVNDFQKGDIAEGYSVSREKKESFPLTVTSAQKNPTAFYLCASSIDRARNQPQHFGDGTRLSIL.